Shown below are 6 T cell receptor beta chains from a single sample sequenced in a study of regulatory T cells in long-lasting Graves disease. The authors built TCR beta libraries using iRepertoire HTBI primers and Arm-PCR of CDR3 regions. A single record per CDR3 protein comes from TCRdb applying MiXCR to the multiplex PCR reads. Among a few hundred thousand distinct CDR3 sequences, roughly 21% were seen once, and the ten largest hold roughly 7.1%. Time point described: persistent/refractory GD, antithyroid drugs over 5 years with positive TRAb. PBMCs were the source of the RNA used for TCR sequencing. Sequences were derived from peripheral blood mononuclear cells (PBMCs), sampled when the disease was refractory, from a patient treated with antithyroid drugs. The receptors shown here come from a female donor with Graves disease.

This clonotype has ten or more counts. The CDR3 region is CASSLGQGGNEQYF. The CDR3, as DNA: TGTGCCAGCAGTCTAGGACAGGGTGGTAACGAGCAGTACTTC. The chain has TRBV2 and TRBJ2-7, with 8 nucleotides matching TRBD1. The J segment lost 5 bases and the V segment lost 5 bases, leaving 8 bases of the junction unmatched. Germline assignment: CDR1 SNHLY and CDR2 FYNNEI. The CDR3 extends over 14 amino acids.

There are many counts of this clonotype. The chain uses TRBV29-1 and TRBJ1-1; 7 nucleotides match TRBD1. With 7 bases clipped from V and 0 bases from J, the junction kept 5 bases outside the gene matches. The CDR3 covers 13 residues. The germline V gene has CDR1 SQVTM and CDR2 ANQGSEA. CDR3 nucleotide sequence: TGCAGCGCTGAGGGACAGTTGAACACTGAAGCTTTCTTT. Residues: CSAEGQLNTEAFF.

This clonotype was observed at least ten times. In DNA, the CDR3 is TGTGCCACCAGTGATTCTTCCGTTACGGGCTACACCTTC. Amino acids: CATSDSSVTGYTF. The J gene is TRBJ1-2, the V gene TRBV24-1; no definite D call. Germline CDR1 is KGHDR and CDR2 is SFDVKD. Trimming pared 2 bases from V and 8 bases from J, leaving 11 bases between. CDR3 length: 13 amino acids.

The sample holds many counts of this clonotype. CDR3 nucleotide sequence: TGTGCCAGTAGTATGTACAGGGTCTATGGCTACACCTTC. Its protein is CASSMYRVYGYTF. The gene calls are TRBV19 and TRBJ1-2, with D perhaps TRBD1 (6 bases). Germline lookup yields CDR1 LNHDA and CDR2 SQIVND (reference sequence). The CDR3 runs 13 residues. With 3 bases removed from V and 4 bases from J, the gap between germline ends came to 9 bases.

This chain connects TRBV12-3 or TRBV12-4 to TRBJ2-1, with a weak D call TRBD1 (6 bases). The CDR3 has 14 amino acids. Trimming took off 5 bases at V and 4 bases at J, with 12 bases between the two ends. The CDR3, as DNA: TGTGCCAGCAGTAGGCAGGGGTCTTACAATGAGCAGTTCTTC. It specifies CASSRQGSYNEQFF.

This rearrangement joins TRBV18 to TRBJ1-2, with no clear D. Germline-derived CDR1 and CDR2 are KGHSH and LQKENI. The CDR3 sequence is 13 residues long. The V end lost 2 bases, the J end lost 3 bases, and 7 bases lay between the germline ends. The CDR3 DNA is TGTGCCAGCTCACCAACGGAGGACTATGGCTACACCTTC. Translated, it gives CASSPTEDYGYTF.